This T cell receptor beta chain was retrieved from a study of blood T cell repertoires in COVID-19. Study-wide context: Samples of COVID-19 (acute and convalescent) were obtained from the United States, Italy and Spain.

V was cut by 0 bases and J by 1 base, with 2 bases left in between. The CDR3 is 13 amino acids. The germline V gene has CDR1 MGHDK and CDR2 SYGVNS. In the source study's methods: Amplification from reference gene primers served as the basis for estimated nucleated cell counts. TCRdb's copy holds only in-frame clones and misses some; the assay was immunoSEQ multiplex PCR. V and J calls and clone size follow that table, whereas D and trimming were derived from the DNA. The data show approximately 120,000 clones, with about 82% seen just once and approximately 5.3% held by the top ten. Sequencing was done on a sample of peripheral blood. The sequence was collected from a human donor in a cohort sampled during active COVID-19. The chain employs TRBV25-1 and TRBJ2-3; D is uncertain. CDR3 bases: TGTGCCAGCAGTGAATACGGCACAGATACGCAGTATTTT. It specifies CASSEYGTDTQYF.